Presented here are 18 T cell receptor beta chains from one specimen sequenced in a study of shared T cell receptors in the human thymus. Only in-frame clones appear in the TCRdb table, and some are missing; sequencing was by immunoSEQ multiplex PCR. Seen here are 500,000 to 550,000 clones, roughly 74% observed once, and the top ten hold around 0.013%. These data are also associated with another study on human thymus T cells.

What was sequenced was thymocytes. Source of these receptors: a boy younger than two with a congenital heart defect.

The rearrangement uses TRBV29-1 and TRBJ2-5, with a weak D call TRBD1 (6 bases). Trimming took 6 bases from V and 7 from J, leaving 18 bases between them. Germline V CDR1 and CDR2: SQVTM, ANQGSEA. This CDR3 comprises 13 residues. The CDR3 sequence is CSVKEQGKVTQYF. For the CDR3, the DNA is TGCAGCGTAAAAGAACAGGGAAAAGTGACCCAGTACTTC. The full variable domain, its missing parts supplied by reference TRBV29-1 and TRBJ2-5, is SAVISQKPSRDICQRGTSLTIQCQVDSQVTMMFWYRQQPGQSLTLIATANQGSEATYESGFVIDKFPISRPNLTFSTLTVSNMSPEDSSIYLCSVKEQGKVTQYFGPGTRLLVL.

The rearrangement uses TRBV19 and TRBJ1-5, with 8 bases identical to TRBD1. This CDR3 comprises 17 residues. Germline V gene data show CDR1 as LNHDA and CDR2 as SQIVND (reference sequence). Trimming cost V 1 base and J 6 bases; bases outside gene matches: 11. This CDR3 reads CASSIGRTGRRVQPQHF. CDR3 in DNA: TGTGCCAGTAGTATAGGCCGGACAGGGCGGCGGGTTCAGCCCCAGCATTTT. Together with reference TRBV19 and TRBJ1-5, the CDR3 gives the full variable domain: DGGITQSPKYLFRKEGQNVTLSCEQNLNHDAMYWYRQDPGQGLRLIYYSQIVNDFQKGDIAEGYSVSREKKESFPLTVTSAQKNPTAFYLCASSIGRTGRRVQPQHFGDGTRLSIL.

The CDR3 DNA follows: TGTGCTAGTGGTCTGGACCGGACTAGCACAGATACGCAGTATTTT. Protein sequence: CASGLDRTSTDTQYF. The chain combines TRBV12-5 with TRBJ2-3; D possibly corresponds to TRBD2 (5 bases). The V end lost 5 bases, the J end lost 0 bases, and 12 bases lay between the germline ends. This CDR3 spans 15 amino acids. Germline CDR1 and CDR2: LGHNT and FRNRAP. The whole variable domain, filled in from reference TRBV12-5 and TRBJ2-3, reads DARVTQTPRHKVTEMGQEVTMRCQPILGHNTVFWYRQTMMQGLELLAYFRNRAPLDDSGMPKDRFSAEMPDATLATLKIQPSEPRDSAVYFCASGLDRTSTDTQYFGPGTRLTVL.

This clone has a single count. This chain links TRBV14 with TRBJ1-1; TRBD1 might be the D (5 bases). Trimming stripped 3 bases from V and 6 bases from J, with 17 bases between. This CDR3 region has 15 residues. CDR1 SGHDN and CDR2 FVKESK come from the germline V gene. CDR3 amino acids: CASSHPGARAPEAFF. CDR3 nucleotide sequence: TGTGCCAGCAGCCACCCAGGTGCCAGGGCCCCTGAAGCTTTCTTT.

This chain connects TRBV28 to TRBJ1-5, with unresolved D. Germline-derived CDR1 and CDR2 are MDHEN and SYDVKM. The CDR3 has 14 amino acids. V dropped 3 bases and J dropped 5 bases, with 11 bases sitting between them. In nucleotides, the CDR3 is TGTGCCAGCAGTTTTCCGGGTCAAGATCAGCCCCAGCATTTT. The encoded protein is CASSFPGQDQPQHF.

This clone was counted a few times. The J gene is TRBJ2-5, the V gene TRBV7-9; D may be TRBD1 (5 bases). Trimming shortened V by 2 bases and J by 4 bases, and 5 bases separated the two germline ends. Per the germline V gene, CDR1 is SEHNR and CDR2 is FQNEAQ (reference sequence). The CDR3 is 12 amino acids. CDR3 bases: TGTGCCAGCAGCTTACAGGGAGAGACCCAGTACTTC. Translated: CASSLQGETQYF.

This chain connects TRBV7-9 to TRBJ1-4, with TRBD1 identical over 10 bases. The CDR3 is made up of 15 amino acids. J gave up 4 bases and V 4 bases, and 3 bases lay outside the gene matches. Germline V gives CDR1 SEHNR, CDR2 FQNEAQ (reference sequence). The CDR3 loop reads CASSYDRGLNEKLFF. The DNA of the CDR3 is TGTGCCAGCAGCTACGACAGGGGGCTTAATGAAAAACTGTTTTTT. Combining the CDR3 with reference TRBV7-9 and TRBJ1-4 gives the whole variable domain DTGVSQNPRHKITKRGQNVTFRCDPISEHNRLYWYRQTLGQGPEFLTYFQNEAQLEKSRLLSDRFSAERPKGSFSTLEIQRTEQGDSAMYLCASSYDRGLNEKLFFGSGTQLSVL.

The J gene is TRBJ2-7, the V gene TRBV23-1, with D possibly TRBD1 on 5 matching bases. TRBV23-1 belongs to the ORF category, with a function that is uncertain. Trimming removed 4 bases from V and 0 bases from J, with 7 bases in between. The CDR3 is 13 amino acids. In DNA, the CDR3 is TGCGCCAGCAGTCGACAGACCTCCTACGAGCAGTACTTC. It specifies CASSRQTSYEQYF.

CDR3 coding DNA: TGTGCCAGCAGCCAGCCACCGGGGGTAGCTGAGCAGTTCTTC. Protein product: CASSQPPGVAEQFF. The J gene is TRBJ2-1, the V gene TRBV11-2; maybe TRBD2 (6 bases). Looked up from germline, CDR1 is SGHAT and CDR2 is FQNNGV. The CDR3 spans 14 residues. V was trimmed by 5 bases and J by 9 bases, leaving 17 bases between them. The whole variable domain, filled in from reference TRBV11-2 and TRBJ2-1, reads EAGVAQSPRYKIIEKRQSVAFWCNPISGHATLYWYQQILGQGPKLLIQFQNNGVVDDSQLPKDRFSAERLKGVDSTLKIQPAKLEDSAVYLCASSQPPGVAEQFFGPGTRLTVL.

The chain has TRBV5-8 and TRBJ2-3, with 8 positions matching TRBD2. V lost 1 base to trimming and J lost 1 base; unmatched junction nucleotides: 2. Germline CDR1 is SGHTS and CDR2 is YDEGEE. The CDR3 contains 15 residues. As DNA, the CDR3 is TGTGCCAGCAGCTTGACTAGCGGATGCACAGATACGCAGTATTTT. This gives the protein CASSLTSGCTDTQYF.

This chain links TRBV28 with TRBJ1-5; D perhaps matches TRBD1 (6 bases). V was cut by 6 bases and J by 2 bases, with 17 bases left in between. The germline V gene encodes CDR1 MDHEN and CDR2 SYDVKM. CDR3 length equals 16 residues. CDR3 protein: CASRYQGKWGNQPQHF. In nucleotides, the CDR3 is TGTGCCAGCAGATATCAGGGGAAGTGGGGCAATCAGCCCCAGCATTTT.

The chain carries TRBV6-1 and TRBJ2-7; D possibly corresponds to TRBD2 (5 bases). Germline CDR1 reads MNHNS; CDR2 reads SASEGT. The CDR3 loop spans 14 amino acids. Trimming took off 4 bases at V and 4 bases at J, with 14 bases between the two ends. The CDR3 DNA follows: TGTGCCAGCAGTGGGTCGGGTGGGAGTTACGAGCAGTACTTC. Its translation is CASSGSGGSYEQYF.

The chain links TRBV7-9 to TRBJ2-3; the D is unclear. V was pared by 4 bases and J by 5 bases, with 4 bases between. The CDR3 loop spans 11 amino acids. Germline V gene data show CDR1 as SEHNR and CDR2 as FQNEAQ (reference sequence). CDR3 sequence reads: CASSSLDTQYF. In DNA, the CDR3 is TGTGCCAGCAGCTCTCTAGATACGCAGTATTTT.

In this sample, this clone turned up once. This rearrangement joins TRBV4-2 to TRBJ2-2, with a possible D match to TRBD1 (6 bases). Germline CDR1 and CDR2: LGHNA and YNFKEQ. The CDR3 totals 15 residues. The germline V and J ends were trimmed by 6 bases and 6 bases, with 17 bases remaining between them. DNA for the CDR3: TGTGCCAGCAGACATACCGGGACACCCTCCGGGGAGCTGTTTTTT. Translation: CASRHTGTPSGELFF.

This chain links TRBV5-6 with TRBJ2-5, with no clear D. The J call is doubtful: the DNA matches TRBJ2-7 better. Germline-derived CDR1 and CDR2 are SGHDT and YYEEEE. The CDR3 runs 13 residues. The CDR3 is CASSLGNSAEQYF. In nucleotides, the CDR3 is TGTGCCAGCAGCTTGGGAAACTCCGCCGAGCAGTACTTC.

V gene TRBV6-5 combines with J gene TRBJ2-7; tentatively, D is TRBD2 (7 bases). The CDR3 totals 12 residues. Trimming removed 6 bases at V and 9 bases at J, with 15 bases between. Germline loops: CDR1 MNHEY, CDR2 SVGAGI. This chain's CDR3 is CASSQRGGGQYF. CDR3 nucleotides: TGTGCCAGCAGCCAGAGGGGGGGAGGGCAGTACTTC.

V usage is TRBV7-2 and J usage is TRBJ2-5, with 10 bases lining up with TRBD2. Germline assignment: CDR1 SGHTA and CDR2 FQGNSA. V shed 5 bases and J 4 bases; nucleotides not matched to a gene: 10. This CDR3 comprises 16 residues. The CDR3 sequence: CASSHPSSGRGETQYF. The CDR3 region has the DNA TGTGCCAGCAGCCACCCCTCCAGCGGGAGGGGAGAGACCCAGTACTTC.

About this clone: Different DNA sequences within this sample yield the same CDR3. The V and J genes are TRBV7-2 and TRBJ2-7, with TRBD1 matching over 8 bases. CDR1 is SGHTA and CDR2 is FQGNSA in the germline V gene. The CDR3 runs 14 residues. V lost 1 base to trimming and J lost 6 bases; unmatched junction nucleotides: 5. DNA of the CDR3: TGTGCCAGCAGCTTAGGGCCAGGGGGCGGCGAGCAGTACTTC. Translating gives CASSLGPGGGEQYF.